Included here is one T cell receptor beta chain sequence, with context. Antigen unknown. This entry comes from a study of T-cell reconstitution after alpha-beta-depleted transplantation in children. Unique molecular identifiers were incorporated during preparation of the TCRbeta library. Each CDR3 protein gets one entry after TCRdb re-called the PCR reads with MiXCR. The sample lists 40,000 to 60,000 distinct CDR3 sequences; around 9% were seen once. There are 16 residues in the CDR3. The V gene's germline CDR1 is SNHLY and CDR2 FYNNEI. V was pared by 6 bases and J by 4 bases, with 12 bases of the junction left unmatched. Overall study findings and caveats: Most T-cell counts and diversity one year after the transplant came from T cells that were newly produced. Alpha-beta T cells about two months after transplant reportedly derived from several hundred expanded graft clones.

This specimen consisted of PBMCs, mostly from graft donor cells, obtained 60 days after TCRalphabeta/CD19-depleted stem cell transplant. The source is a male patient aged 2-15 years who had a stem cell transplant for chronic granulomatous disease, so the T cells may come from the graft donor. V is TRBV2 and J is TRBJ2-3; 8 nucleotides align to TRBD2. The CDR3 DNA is TGTGCCAGCAGCCCAGGCGGCGGGAGGTTAGCAGATACGCAGTATTTT. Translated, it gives CASSPGGGRLADTQYF.